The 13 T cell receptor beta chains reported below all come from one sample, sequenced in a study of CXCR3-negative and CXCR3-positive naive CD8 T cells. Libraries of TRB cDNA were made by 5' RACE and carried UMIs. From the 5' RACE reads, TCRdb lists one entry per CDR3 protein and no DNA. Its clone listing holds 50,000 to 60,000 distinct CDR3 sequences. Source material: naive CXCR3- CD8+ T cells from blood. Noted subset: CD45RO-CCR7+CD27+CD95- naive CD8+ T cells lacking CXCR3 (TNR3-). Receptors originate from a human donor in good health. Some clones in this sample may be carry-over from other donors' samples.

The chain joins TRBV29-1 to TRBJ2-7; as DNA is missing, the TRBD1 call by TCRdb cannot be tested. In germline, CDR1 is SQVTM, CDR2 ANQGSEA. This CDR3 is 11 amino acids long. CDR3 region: CSVERGREQYF.

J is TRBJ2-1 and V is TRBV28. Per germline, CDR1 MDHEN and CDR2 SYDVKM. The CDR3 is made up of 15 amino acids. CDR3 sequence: CASSPRLSSYNEQFF. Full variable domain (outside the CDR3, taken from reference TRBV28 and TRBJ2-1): DVKVTQSSRYLVKRTGEKVFLECVQDMDHENMFWYRQDPGLGLRLIYFSYDVKMKEKGDIPEGYSVSREKKERFSLILESASTNQTSMYLCASSPRLSSYNEQFFGPGTRLTVL.

The CDR3 reads CASSEGGEQFF. V and J are TRBV2 and TRBJ2-1. CDR3 length: 11 residues. Germline assignment: CDR1 SNHLY and CDR2 FYNNEI.

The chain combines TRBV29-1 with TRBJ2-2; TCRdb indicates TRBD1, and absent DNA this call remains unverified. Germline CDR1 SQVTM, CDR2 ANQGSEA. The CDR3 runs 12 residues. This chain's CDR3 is CSVAGGSGELFF.

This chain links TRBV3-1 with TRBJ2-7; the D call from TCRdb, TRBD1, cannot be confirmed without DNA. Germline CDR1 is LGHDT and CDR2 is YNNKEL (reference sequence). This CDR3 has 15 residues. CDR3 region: CASSQPGQGAHEQYF.

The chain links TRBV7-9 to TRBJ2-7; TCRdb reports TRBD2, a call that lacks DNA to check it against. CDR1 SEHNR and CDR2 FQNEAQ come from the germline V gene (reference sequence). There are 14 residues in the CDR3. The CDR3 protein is CASDGAGQRNEQYF.

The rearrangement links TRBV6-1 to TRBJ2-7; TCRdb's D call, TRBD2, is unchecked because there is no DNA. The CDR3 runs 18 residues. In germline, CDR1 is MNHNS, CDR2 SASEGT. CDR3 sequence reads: CASSEARASGGLTYEQYF.

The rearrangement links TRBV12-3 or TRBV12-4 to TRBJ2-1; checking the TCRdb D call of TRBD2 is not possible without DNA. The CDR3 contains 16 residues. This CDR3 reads CASSSRLAGVGSEQFF.

The CDR3 reads CASSLDTAGVHEQYF. The chain carries TRBV5-1 and TRBJ2-7. The CDR3 is 15 amino acids. Germline-derived CDR1 and CDR2 are SGHRS and YFSETQ.

CDR3 amino acids: CASSTPGQGIRAETGELFF. The chain uses TRBV21-1 and TRBJ2-2; TCRdb returns TRBD1, unconfirmable since there is no DNA. TRBV21-1 is a recognized pseudogene. The CDR3 spans 19 residues.

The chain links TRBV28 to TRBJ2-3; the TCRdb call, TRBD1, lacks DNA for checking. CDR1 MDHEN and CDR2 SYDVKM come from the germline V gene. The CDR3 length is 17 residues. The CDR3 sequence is CASISRQAGPSTDTQYF.

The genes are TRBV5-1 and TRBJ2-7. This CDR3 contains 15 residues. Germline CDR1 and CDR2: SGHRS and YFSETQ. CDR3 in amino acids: CASSPLYRSSYEQYF.

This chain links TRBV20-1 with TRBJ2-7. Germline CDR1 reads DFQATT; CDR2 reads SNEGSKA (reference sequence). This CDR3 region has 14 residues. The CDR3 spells CSARGETASYEQYF.